This record concerns one TCR beta chain sequence. The data belong to a study of T-cell reconstitution after alpha-beta-depleted transplantation in children. Library preparation (for TCRbeta) was performed with unique molecular identifiers. TCRdb reprocessed the PCR reads with MiXCR, giving one entry per CDR3 protein. The repertoire consists of about 600,000 distinct CDR3 sequences, with about 10% occurring once and the leading ten covering less than 4.5%. Germline V CDR1 and CDR2: KGHSH, LQKENI. Trimming took 4 bases from V and 14 from J; bases not matched to a gene: 10. The CDR3 consists of 13 residues.

The clonotype comes from a human donor who donated a stem cell graft to a child with acute myeloid leukemia. The specimen was PBMCs from the stem cell graft donor, collected from the stem cell graft. The chain uses TRBV18 and TRBJ2-1; TRBD2 aligns across 8 bases. Here the CDR3 reads CASSRVTGTSEFF. Here the CDR3 DNA reads TGTGCCAGCTCACGAGTTACCGGGACTAGTGAGTTCTTC. The full variable domain, rest sourced from reference TRBV18 and TRBJ2-1, is NAGVMQNPRHLVRRRGQEARLRCSPMKGHSHVYWYRQLPEEGLKFMVYLQKENIIDESGMPKERFSAEFPKEGPSILRIQQVVRGDSAAYFCASSRVTGTSEFFGPGTRLTVL.